The 30 T cell receptor beta chains below were found in one sample sequenced in a study of control samples from healthy donors and cancer patients (TCRdb year 2020). Preparation of the library involved the immunoSEQ multiplex PCR assay. Entries here come from immuneACCESS through TCRdb and include only in-frame sequences with V and J called. Some clones fail to appear in such tables; in the studies checked, an unresolved V gene covers under half of the shortfall, and the cause of the remainder is unknown. In all, the sample holds 50,000 or so clones, and approximately 93% of those were seen once. The biggest ten clones account for roughly a quarter of the sample. Sample: PBMCs. The receptor source for this set is a woman in her 50s with head and neck cancer.

Here the CDR3 reads CASSTGPTNTGELFF. The CDR3 coding sequence is TGTGCCAGCAGCACCGGGCCAACGAACACCGGGGAGCTGTTTTTT. The J gene is TRBJ2-2, the V gene TRBV7-7; D is unresolved. The CDR3 covers 15 residues. V lost 5 bases to trimming and J lost 0 bases, with 10 bases between them. Looked up from germline, CDR1 is SSHAT and CDR2 is FNYEAQ (reference sequence).

The V call is TRBV7-2, the J call TRBJ2-3; the D is unclear. The CDR3 loop spans 14 amino acids. The germline CDR1 and CDR2 sequences are SGHTA and FQGNSA. Trimming took 6 bases from V and 4 from J, leaving 14 bases between them. The CDR3 reads CASSIALRPDTQYF. Here the CDR3 DNA reads TGTGCCAGCAGTATAGCCCTAAGGCCAGATACGCAGTATTTT. Drawing the rest from reference TRBV7-2 and TRBJ2-3, the complete variable domain is GAGVSQSPSNKVTEKGKDVELRCDPISGHTALYWYRQSLGQGLEFLIYFQGNSAPDKSGLPSDRFSAERTGGSVSTLTIQRTQQEDSAVYLCASSIALRPDTQYFGPGTRLTVL.

The chain employs TRBV5-8 and TRBJ1-2; no firm D call. Germline CDR1 SGHTS, CDR2 YDEGEE. CDR3 length equals 12 residues. The germline V and J ends were trimmed by 4 bases and 8 bases, with 12 bases remaining between them. CDR3 coding DNA: TGTGCCAGCAGCGGCCCCCTGCGGGGCTACACCTTC. Translated, it gives CASSGPLRGYTF.

This chain links TRBV28 with TRBJ2-7; D unresolved. This CDR3 has 13 amino acids. Germline V gene data show CDR1 as MDHEN and CDR2 as SYDVKM. V was pared by 5 bases and J by 5 bases, with 13 bases between. Here the CDR3 DNA reads TGTGCCAGCAGTCTCTACGGATGGAACGAGCAGTACTTC. Translation: CASSLYGWNEQYF.

This sequence joins TRBV19 and TRBJ2-1, with D possibly matching TRBD1 (6 bases). Germline V gives CDR1 LNHDA, CDR2 SQIVND (reference sequence). The V and J ends lost 6 bases and 2 bases respectively, with 11 bases between them. CDR3 length: 14 residues. CDR3 sequence reads: CASRMTGAYNEQFF. The CDR3, as DNA: TGTGCCAGTAGGATGACAGGAGCCTACAATGAGCAGTTCTTC. The entire variable domain, with the rest obtained from reference TRBV19 and TRBJ2-1, is as follows: DGGITQSPKYLFRKEGQNVTLSCEQNLNHDAMYWYRQDPGQGLRLIYYSQIVNDFQKGDIAEGYSVSREKKESFPLTVTSAQKNPTAFYLCASRMTGAYNEQFFGPGTRLTVL.

The chain is built from TRBV5-5 and TRBJ1-4, with a possible D match to TRBD1 (6 bases). V was cut by 6 bases and J by 7 bases, with 19 bases left in between. CDR1 is SGHKS and CDR2 is YYEKEE in the germline V gene (reference sequence). The CDR3 is 15 amino acids. As DNA, the CDR3 is TGTGCCAGCACCCTTGGCGGGGGCGGGGGTGAAAAACTGTTTTTT. Translating gives CASTLGGGGGEKLFF.

This clone has just one count. This chain joins TRBV18 and TRBJ2-3; D is unclear. V was shortened by 2 bases and J by 4 bases, with 4 bases between the two germline ends. The CDR3 sequence is 12 residues long. Looked up from germline, CDR1 is KGHSH and CDR2 is LQKENI. The CDR3 protein is CASSPSADTQYF. The CDR3 region has the DNA TGTGCCAGCTCACCATCCGCAGATACGCAGTATTTT. Based on the CDR3 plus reference TRBV18 and TRBJ2-3, the full variable domain is NAGVMQNPRHLVRRRGQEARLRCSPMKGHSHVYWYRQLPEEGLKFMVYLQKENIIDESGMPKERFSAEFPKEGPSILRIQQVVRGDSAAYFCASSPSADTQYFGPGTRLTVL.

The CDR3 DNA reads TGCGCCAGCAGCTGGGGACGGCAAAGCACAGATACGCAGTATTTT. Its translation: CASSWGRQSTDTQYF. This chain uses TRBV5-1 with TRBJ2-3; D may correspond to TRBD1 or TRBD2 (5 bases each). The CDR3 has 15 residues. Trimming shortened V by 3 bases and J by 0 bases, and 11 bases separated the two germline ends. Germline V gene data show CDR1 as SGHRS and CDR2 as YFSETQ.

This sequence joins TRBV28 and TRBJ2-3; maybe TRBD2 (6 bases). Trimming stripped 3 bases from V and 5 bases from J, with 12 bases between. This CDR3 has 14 residues. The germline CDR1 and CDR2 sequences are MDHEN and SYDVKM. The CDR3 DNA reads as TGTGCCAGCAGTTTTGATCGGGAGATAGATACGCAGTATTTT. Translation gives CASSFDREIDTQYF. Looking up the rest from reference TRBV28 and TRBJ2-3 gives the full variable domain: DVKVTQSSRYLVKRTGEKVFLECVQDMDHENMFWYRQDPGLGLRLIYFSYDVKMKEKGDIPEGYSVSREKKERFSLILESASTNQTSMYLCASSFDREIDTQYFGPGTRLTVL.

The chain is built from TRBV4-1 and TRBJ2-3; no firm D call. The CDR3 spans 19 residues. The germline gives CDR1 MGHRA, CDR2 YSYEKL. V lost 0 bases and J lost 1, with 20 bases in between. The CDR3 spells CASSQDPRKGRERTDTQYF. In nucleotides, the CDR3 is TGCGCCAGCAGCCAAGACCCACGGAAAGGGCGCGAACGCACAGATACGCAGTATTTT.

The chain is built from TRBV28 and TRBJ1-4; 9 bases fit TRBD1. This CDR3 spans 17 amino acids. V shed 6 bases, J shed 8 bases, and the junction held 16 bases outside the gene matches. Germline V CDR1 and CDR2: MDHEN, SYDVKM. CDR3 protein: CASSPYPWTGELEKLFF. The CDR3 DNA is TGTGCCAGCAGCCCATATCCCTGGACAGGGGAGTTGGAAAAACTGTTTTTT.

The gene calls are TRBV19 and TRBJ2-1, with D unresolved. The CDR3 runs to 15 residues. In germline, CDR1 is LNHDA, CDR2 SQIVND (reference sequence). The ends were cut back, 6 bases at V and 4 bases at J, with 16 bases in the middle. The CDR3 reads CASSLTPTAYNEQFF. CDR3 in DNA: TGTGCCAGTAGCCTTACTCCGACGGCATACAATGAGCAGTTCTTC.

The V and J genes are TRBV24-1 and TRBJ1-5; TRBD1 aligns across 8 bases. CDR1 and CDR2 from the germline V gene are KGHDR and SFDVKD. The CDR3 spans 17 residues. Trimming cost V 2 bases and J 5 bases; bases outside gene matches: 10. CDR3 amino acids: CATSDSRTGSRHQPQHF. CDR3 in DNA: TGTGCCACCAGTGATTCCCGGACAGGGAGTAGACATCAGCCCCAGCATTTT.

The chain is built from TRBV10-2 and TRBJ2-3; TRBD1 might be the D (5 bases). The CDR3 length is 14 residues. Trimming cost V 5 bases and J 4 bases, with 13 bases left between them. The germline CDR1 and CDR2 sequences are WSHSY and SAAADI. For the CDR3, the DNA is TGCGCCAGCAGTAAGGGGTACGAGGCAGATACGCAGTATTTT. Translation gives CASSKGYEADTQYF.

The CDR3 nucleotides are TGTGCCAGCAGCCCCATTGGACAGGGGAGCACTGAAGCTTTCTTT. This translates into CASSPIGQGSTEAFF. This sequence joins TRBV7-9 and TRBJ1-1; TRBD1 matches at 9 bases. J gave up 4 bases and V 5 bases, and 8 bases lay outside the gene matches. The length of the CDR3 is 15 residues. The germline V gene has CDR1 SEHNR and CDR2 FQNEAQ (reference sequence).

The V call is TRBV11-2, the J call TRBJ2-7; D unresolved. Trimming pared 1 base from V and 3 bases from J, leaving 13 bases between. The germline CDR1 and CDR2 sequences are SGHAT and FQNNGV. CDR3 length: 15 amino acids. CDR3 DNA: TGTGCCAGCAGCTTAGCCCATAACCCAGGCTACGAGCAGTACTTC. Translation gives CASSLAHNPGYEQYF.

The chain uses TRBV20-1 and TRBJ2-7, with 9 bases fitting TRBD2. This CDR3 has 14 amino acids. The V and J ends lost 3 bases and 2 bases, in that order; junction bases with no gene match: 5. Germline assignment: CDR1 DFQATT and CDR2 SNEGSKA (reference sequence). This CDR3 is CSASPVAGAYEQYF. The CDR3 coding sequence is TGCAGTGCTAGTCCAGTAGCGGGAGCCTACGAGCAGTACTTC.

The gene calls are TRBV6-1 and TRBJ1-4; no firm D call. The CDR3 is made up of 14 amino acids. In germline, CDR1 is MNHNS, CDR2 SASEGT. The V end was cut by 3 bases, the J end by 4 bases, with 9 bases between. The CDR3 DNA reads TGTGCCAGCAGTGATGGCGGACGTAATGAAAAACTGTTTTTT. This codes for CASSDGGRNEKLFF.

This sequence joins TRBV29-1 and TRBJ1-2; possible D gene TRBD1, 5 bases. This CDR3 region has 11 residues. With 5 bases removed from V and 7 bases from J, the gap between germline ends came to 11 bases. CDR1 SQVTM and CDR2 ANQGSEA come from the germline V gene. CDR3: CSVTGTSGYTF. The DNA of the CDR3 is TGCAGCGTTACCGGGACTTCTGGCTACACCTTC.

This clone showed up just a few times. The V gene is TRBV10-2, the J gene TRBJ2-5; D gene ambiguous. Trimming left V 6 bases short and J 9 bases short, with 11 bases between. This CDR3 contains 11 residues. Germline lookup yields CDR1 WSHSY and CDR2 SAAADI. The CDR3 DNA reads as TGCGCCAGCAGCCCAGTTGGGGCCCAGTACTTC. This encodes CASSPVGAQYF.

The chain employs TRBV29-1 and TRBJ2-5; 9 positions match TRBD1. The germline V gene has CDR1 SQVTM and CDR2 ANQGSEA. This CDR3 spans 12 amino acids. V lost 6 bases, J lost 3 bases, and 2 bases stayed unmatched. The CDR3 DNA is TGCAGCGTAACAGGGGGCGAAGAGACCCAGTACTTC. It translates to CSVTGGEETQYF.

The V call is TRBV3-1 (or the pseudogene TRBV3-2), the J call TRBJ2-1, with 12 bases that match TRBD2. Per the germline V gene, CDR1 is LGHDT and CDR2 is YNNKEL (reference sequence). V lost 3 bases to trimming and J lost 8 bases; unmatched junction nucleotides: 2. The CDR3 totals 14 residues. CDR3 DNA sequence: TGTGCCAGCAGCCAGACTAGCGGGAGCTATGAGCAGTTCTTC. Amino acid sequence: CASSQTSGSYEQFF.

The chain combines TRBV6-5 with TRBJ2-6, with 7 positions matching TRBD2. The CDR3 consists of 15 residues. Germline lookup yields CDR1 MNHEY and CDR2 SVGAGI. J lost 0 bases, V lost 8 bases, and 4 bases had no gene match. The CDR3 DNA sequence: TGTGCCAGCGGGGAGGGCTCCTCTGGGGCCAACGTCCTGACTTTC. It is translated as CASGEGSSGANVLTF.

The chain has TRBV27 and TRBJ1-6; 8 bases are a match to TRBD1. From germline, CDR1 is MNHEY and CDR2 SMNVEV (reference sequence). J was trimmed by 9 bases and V by 4 bases; bases with no gene match: 11. This CDR3 contains 16 residues. CDR3 sequence (DNA): TGTGCCAGCAGTTCCTCGGACAGGGCCTGGAGTTCACCCCTCCACTTT. This encodes CASSSSDRAWSSPLHF.

The J gene is TRBJ2-1, the V gene TRBV5-5; D ambiguous. CDR3 size: 12 residues. Germline V CDR1 and CDR2: SGHKS, YYEKEE (reference sequence). Trimming pared 2 bases from V and 6 bases from J, leaving 6 bases between. As DNA, the CDR3 is TGTGCCAGCAGCTTTATGGGCAATGAGCAGTTCTTC. Translation gives CASSFMGNEQFF.

The rearrangement joins TRBV12-3 or TRBV12-4 to TRBJ2-7; D call uncertain. This CDR3 region has 13 residues. Trimming removed 2 bases at V and 1 base at J, with 6 bases between. CDR3 sequence (DNA): TGTGCCAGCAGTTTACTGGCGTCCTACGAGCAGTACTTC. Protein: CASSLLASYEQYF.

The rearrangement joins TRBV2 to TRBJ1-1, with a tentative D call TRBD1 (5 bases). V was pared by 3 bases and J by 1 base, with 12 bases between. This CDR3 is built from 15 residues. Germline CDR1 reads SNHLY; CDR2 reads FYNNEI. The CDR3 here is CASSEPGRANTEAFF. The CDR3 bases are TGTGCCAGCAGTGAGCCGGGCAGGGCGAACACTGAAGCTTTCTTT.

This chain links TRBV6-5 with TRBJ1-6; 7 nucleotides match TRBD1. Germline V CDR1 and CDR2: MNHEY, SVGAGI. This CDR3 is 14 amino acids long. Trimming cost V 7 bases and J 8 bases; bases outside gene matches: 8. CDR3 DNA: TGTGCCAGCAACCCAGACAGGGTTGATTCACCCCTCCACTTT. This sequence encodes CASNPDRVDSPLHF.

The gene calls are TRBV4-1 and TRBJ1-1; D uncertain. This CDR3 region has 15 residues. V lost 2 bases and J lost 0, with 10 bases in between. CDR1 is MGHRA, CDR2 YSYEKL, per germline. CDR3 sequence: CASSQSWALNTEAFF. The CDR3 DNA follows: TGCGCCAGCAGCCAATCATGGGCGTTGAACACTGAAGCTTTCTTT.

This rearrangement joins TRBV5-6 to TRBJ2-1, with TRBD2 matching over 10 bases. Germline CDR1 SGHDT, CDR2 YYEEEE. V gave up 2 bases and J gave up 4 bases; unmatched junction bases: 3. There are 15 residues in the CDR3. CDR3 DNA sequence: TGTGCCAGCAGCTTCCTAGCGGGGGTTTACAATGAGCAGTTCTTC. Its protein product is CASSFLAGVYNEQFF.